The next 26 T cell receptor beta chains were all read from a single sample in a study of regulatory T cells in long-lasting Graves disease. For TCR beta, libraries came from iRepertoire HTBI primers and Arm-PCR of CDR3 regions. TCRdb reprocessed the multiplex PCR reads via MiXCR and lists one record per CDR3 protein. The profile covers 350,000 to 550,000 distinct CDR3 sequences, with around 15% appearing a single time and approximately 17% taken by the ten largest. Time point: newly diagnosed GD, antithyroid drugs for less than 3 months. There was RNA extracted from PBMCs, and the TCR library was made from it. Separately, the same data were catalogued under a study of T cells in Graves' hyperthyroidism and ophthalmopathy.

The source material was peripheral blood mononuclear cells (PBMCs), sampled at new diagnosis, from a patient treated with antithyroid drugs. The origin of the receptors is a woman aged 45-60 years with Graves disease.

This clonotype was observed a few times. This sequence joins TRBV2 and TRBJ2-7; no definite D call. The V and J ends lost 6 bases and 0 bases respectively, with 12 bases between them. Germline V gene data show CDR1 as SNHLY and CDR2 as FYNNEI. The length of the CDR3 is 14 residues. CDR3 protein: CASRSIWSSYEQYF. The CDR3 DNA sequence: TGTGCCAGCAGGTCGATCTGGAGCTCCTACGAGCAGTACTTC.

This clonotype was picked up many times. The CDR3 DNA sequence: TGTGCCAGCAGCCTCGGACTAGCGAACTACGAGCAGTACTTC. Amino acid sequence: CASSLGLANYEQYF. The genes are TRBV11-1 and TRBJ2-7, with 9 bases fitting TRBD2. Trimming at V came to 5 bases and at J to 3 bases, leaving 5 bases not matched to a gene. The germline CDR1 and CDR2 sequences are SGHAT and FQDESV (reference sequence). The CDR3 runs to 14 residues. The complete variable domain, with remaining parts taken from reference TRBV11-1 and TRBJ2-7, reads EAEVAQSPRYKITEKSQAVAFWCDPISGHATLYWYRQILGQGPELLVQFQDESVVDDSQLPKDRFSAERLKGVDSTLKIQPAELGDSAMYLCASSLGLANYEQYFGPGTRLTVT.

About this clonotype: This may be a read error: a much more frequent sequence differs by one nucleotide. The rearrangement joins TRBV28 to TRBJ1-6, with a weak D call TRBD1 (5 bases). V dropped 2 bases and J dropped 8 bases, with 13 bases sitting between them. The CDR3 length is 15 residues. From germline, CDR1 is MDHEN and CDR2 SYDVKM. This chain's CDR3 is CASSLNRGGYSPLHF. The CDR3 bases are TGTGCCAGCAGTTTAAATCGCGGGGGGTATTCACCCCTCCACTTT.

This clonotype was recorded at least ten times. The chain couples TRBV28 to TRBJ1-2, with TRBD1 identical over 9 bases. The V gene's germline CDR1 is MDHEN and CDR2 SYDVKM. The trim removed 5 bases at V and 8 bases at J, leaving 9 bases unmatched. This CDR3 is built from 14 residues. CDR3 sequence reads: CASSKGTGSNGYTF. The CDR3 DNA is TGTGCCAGCAGTAAAGGGACAGGGAGTAACGGCTACACCTTC.

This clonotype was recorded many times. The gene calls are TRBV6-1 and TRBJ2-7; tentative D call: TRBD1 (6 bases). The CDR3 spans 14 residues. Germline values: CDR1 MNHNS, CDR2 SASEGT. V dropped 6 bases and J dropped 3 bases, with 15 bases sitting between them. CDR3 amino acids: CASRVGQGGYEQYF. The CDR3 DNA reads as TGTGCCAGCAGGGTGGGACAAGGTGGCTACGAGCAGTACTTC.

Written as DNA, the CDR3 is TGCAGTGCTACCGCTAAGCTCGCGCAGTACTTC. This encodes CSATAKLAQYF. This chain uses TRBV20-1 with TRBJ2-7; D is ambiguous. Trimming took off 4 bases at V and 9 bases at J, with 13 bases between the two ends. Germline V gene data show CDR1 as DFQATT and CDR2 as SNEGSKA (reference sequence). This CDR3 comprises 11 residues.

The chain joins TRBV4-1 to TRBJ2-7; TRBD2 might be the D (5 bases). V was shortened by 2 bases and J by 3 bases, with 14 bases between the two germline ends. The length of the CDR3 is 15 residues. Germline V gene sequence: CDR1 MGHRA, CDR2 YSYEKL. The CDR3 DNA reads TGCGCCAGCAGCCAACCCCGGTCCGGGGACTACGAGCAGTACTTC. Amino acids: CASSQPRSGDYEQYF.

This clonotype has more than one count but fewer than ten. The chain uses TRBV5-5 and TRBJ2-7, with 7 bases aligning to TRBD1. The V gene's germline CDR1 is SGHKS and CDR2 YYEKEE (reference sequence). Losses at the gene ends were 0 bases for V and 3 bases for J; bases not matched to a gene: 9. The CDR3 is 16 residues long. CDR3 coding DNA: TGTGCCAGCAGCTTGGTTGGACAGGTGGTTGACTACGAGCAGTACTTC. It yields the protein CASSLVGQVVDYEQYF.

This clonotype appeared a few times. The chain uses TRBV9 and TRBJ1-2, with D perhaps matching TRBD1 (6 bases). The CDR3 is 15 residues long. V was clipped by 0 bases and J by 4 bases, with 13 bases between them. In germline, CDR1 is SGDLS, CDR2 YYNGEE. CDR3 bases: TGTGCCAGCAGCGTAGGGCGGGGGGCGAGCTATGGCTACACCTTC. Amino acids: CASSVGRGASYGYTF.

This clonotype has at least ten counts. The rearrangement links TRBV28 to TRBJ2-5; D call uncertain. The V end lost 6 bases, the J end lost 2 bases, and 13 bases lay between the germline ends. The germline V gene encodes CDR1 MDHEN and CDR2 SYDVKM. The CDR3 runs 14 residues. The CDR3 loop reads CASRSHGRQETQYF. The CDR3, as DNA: TGTGCCAGCAGATCGCATGGCAGGCAAGAGACCCAGTACTTC.

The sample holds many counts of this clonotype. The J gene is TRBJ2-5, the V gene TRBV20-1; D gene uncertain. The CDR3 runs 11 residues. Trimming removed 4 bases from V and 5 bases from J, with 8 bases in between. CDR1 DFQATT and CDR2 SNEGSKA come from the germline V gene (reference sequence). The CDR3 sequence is CSATLSETQYF. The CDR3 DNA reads TGCAGTGCTACCCTAAGTGAGACCCAGTACTTC.

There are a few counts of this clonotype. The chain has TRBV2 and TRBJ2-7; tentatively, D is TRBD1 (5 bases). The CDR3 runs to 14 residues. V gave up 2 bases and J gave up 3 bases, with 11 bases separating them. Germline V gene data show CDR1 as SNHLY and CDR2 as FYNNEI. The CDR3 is CASSEFGQGYEQYF. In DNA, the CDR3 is TGTGCCAGCAGTGAATTCGGGCAGGGCTACGAGCAGTACTTC.

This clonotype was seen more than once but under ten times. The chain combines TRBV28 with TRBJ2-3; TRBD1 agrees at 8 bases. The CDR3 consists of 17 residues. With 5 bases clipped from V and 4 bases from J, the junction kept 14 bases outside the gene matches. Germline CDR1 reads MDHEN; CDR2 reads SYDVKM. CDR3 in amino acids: CASSQKYTGGFPDTQYF. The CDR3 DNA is TGTGCCAGCAGTCAAAAATACACAGGGGGTTTCCCAGATACGCAGTATTTT.

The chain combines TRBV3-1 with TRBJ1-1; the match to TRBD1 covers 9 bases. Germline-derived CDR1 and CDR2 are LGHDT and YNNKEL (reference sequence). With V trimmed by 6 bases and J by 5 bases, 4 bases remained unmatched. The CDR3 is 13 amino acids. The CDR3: CASRTGGGTEAFF. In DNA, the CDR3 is TGTGCCAGCAGAACAGGGGGCGGAACTGAAGCTTTCTTT.

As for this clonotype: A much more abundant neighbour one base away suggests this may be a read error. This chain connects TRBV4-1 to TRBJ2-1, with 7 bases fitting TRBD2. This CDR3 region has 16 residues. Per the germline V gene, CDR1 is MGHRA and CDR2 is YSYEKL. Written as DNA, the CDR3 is TGCGCCAGCAGCCGCCATGCTAGCGGATCCTACAATGAGCAGTCCTTC. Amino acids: CASSRHASGSYNEQSF.

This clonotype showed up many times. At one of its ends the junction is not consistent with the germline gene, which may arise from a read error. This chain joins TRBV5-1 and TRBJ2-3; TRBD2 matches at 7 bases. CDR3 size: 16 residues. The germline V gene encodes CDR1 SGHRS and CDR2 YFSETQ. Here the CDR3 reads CASSLAASGSADTQYF. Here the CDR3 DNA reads TGTGCCAGCAGCTTAGCGGCTAGCGGTAGCGCAGATACGCAGTATTTT.

This CDR3 reads CASSADLGLTGELFF. CDR3 bases: TGTGCCAGCAGCGCCGACTTGGGGCTAACCGGGGAGCTGTTTTTT. J is TRBJ2-2 and V is TRBV9; tentatively, D is TRBD1 (5 bases). The CDR3 spans 15 residues. Per germline, CDR1 SGDLS and CDR2 YYNGEE. Trimming took off 3 bases at V and 5 bases at J, with 14 bases between the two ends.

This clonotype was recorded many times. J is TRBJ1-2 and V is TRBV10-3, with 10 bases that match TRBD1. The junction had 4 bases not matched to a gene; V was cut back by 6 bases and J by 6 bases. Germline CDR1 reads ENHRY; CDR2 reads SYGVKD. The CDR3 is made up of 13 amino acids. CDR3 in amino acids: CAISEDRGHGYTF. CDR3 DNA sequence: TGTGCCATCAGCGAAGACAGGGGGCATGGCTACACCTTC.

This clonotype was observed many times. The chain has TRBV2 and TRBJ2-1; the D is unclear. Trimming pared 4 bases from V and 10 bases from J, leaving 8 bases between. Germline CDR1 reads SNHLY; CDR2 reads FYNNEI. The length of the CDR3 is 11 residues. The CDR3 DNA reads TGTGCCAGCAGTGGGTGGGCAGAGCAGTTCTTC. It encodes CASSGWAEQFF.

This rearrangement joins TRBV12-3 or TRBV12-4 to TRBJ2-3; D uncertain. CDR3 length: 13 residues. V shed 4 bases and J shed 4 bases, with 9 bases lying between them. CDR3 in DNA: TGTGCCAGCAGTTACTTCTGGGCAGATACGCAGTATTTT. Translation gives CASSYFWADTQYF.

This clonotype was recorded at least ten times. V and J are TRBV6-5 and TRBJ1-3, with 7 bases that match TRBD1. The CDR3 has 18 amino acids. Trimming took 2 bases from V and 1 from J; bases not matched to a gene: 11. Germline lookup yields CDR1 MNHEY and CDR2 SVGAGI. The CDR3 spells CASSYTIGTATSGNTIYF. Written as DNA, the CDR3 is TGTGCCAGCAGTTACACTATCGGGACAGCAACGTCTGGAAACACCATATATTTT.

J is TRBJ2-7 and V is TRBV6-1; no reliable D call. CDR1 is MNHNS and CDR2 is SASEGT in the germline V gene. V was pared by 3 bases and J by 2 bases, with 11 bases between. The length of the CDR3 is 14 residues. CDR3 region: CASSDRFSPYEQYF. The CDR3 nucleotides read TGTGCCAGCAGTGACCGGTTCAGTCCCTACGAGCAGTACTTC.

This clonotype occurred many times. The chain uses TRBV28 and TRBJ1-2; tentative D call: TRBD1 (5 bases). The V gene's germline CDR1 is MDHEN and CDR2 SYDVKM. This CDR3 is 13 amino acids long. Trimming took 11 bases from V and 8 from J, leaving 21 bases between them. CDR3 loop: CASWKGLGKGYTF. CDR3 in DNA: TGTGCCTCCTGGAAGGGGCTGGGCAAGGGCTACACCTTC.

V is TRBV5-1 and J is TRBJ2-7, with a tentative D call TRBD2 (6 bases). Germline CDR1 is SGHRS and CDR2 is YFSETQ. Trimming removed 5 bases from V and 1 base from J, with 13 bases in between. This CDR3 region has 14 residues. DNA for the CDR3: TGCGCCAGCAGAAGTCCCGGGAGATCCTACGAGCAGTACTTC. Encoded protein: CASRSPGRSYEQYF.

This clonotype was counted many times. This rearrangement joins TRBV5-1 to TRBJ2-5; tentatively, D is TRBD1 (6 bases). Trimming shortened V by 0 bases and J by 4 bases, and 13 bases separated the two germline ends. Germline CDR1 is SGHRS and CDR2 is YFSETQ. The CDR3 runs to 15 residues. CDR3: CASSLADRRGETQYF. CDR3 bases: TGCGCCAGCAGCTTGGCCGACAGGAGAGGAGAGACCCAGTACTTC.

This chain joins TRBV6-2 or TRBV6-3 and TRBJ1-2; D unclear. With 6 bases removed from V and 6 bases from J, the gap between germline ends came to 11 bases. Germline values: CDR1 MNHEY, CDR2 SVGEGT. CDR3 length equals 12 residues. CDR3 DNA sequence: TGTGCCAGCAGCTCACCTTTCGATGGCTACACCTTC. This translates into CASSSPFDGYTF.